This passage covers 21 T cell receptor beta chains from one sample sequenced in a study of T cell repertoires in cytomegalovirus infection. A single record per CDR3 protein comes from TCRdb applying MiXCR to the reads. The data contain 650,000 to 850,000 distinct CDR3 sequences, roughly 28% of them singletons. Which antigens these TCRs recognize remains unknown. Here the sequenced sample was cultured CD8+ T cells from PBMCs, taken from culture after CMV antigen stimulation. The receptor set was obtained from a human donor in good health (CMV status not recorded). Some clones in this sample may be carry-over from other donors' samples.

The chain combines TRBV20-1 with TRBJ2-1; the D call may be TRBD1 or TRBD2 (5 bases each). The ends were cut back, 2 bases at V and 2 bases at J, with 13 bases in the middle. Per the germline V gene, CDR1 is DFQATT and CDR2 is SNEGSKA (reference sequence). The CDR3 length is 15 residues. The CDR3 loop reads CSARPGTGTYNEQFF. CDR3 DNA sequence: TGCAGTGCTAGACCAGGGACGGGAACCTACAATGAGCAGTTCTTC.

This clonotype came up once. Since a much larger clone is just one base distant, this may be a read error. The V gene is TRBV27, the J gene TRBJ1-1, with D hard to call. Deletions cut 6 bases from V and 2 bases from J, with 10 bases between. The CDR3 has 13 amino acids. Per germline, CDR1 MNHEY and CDR2 SMNVEV (reference sequence). The DNA of the CDR3 is TGTGCCAGCAGCCCCGAGATCAACACTGAAGCTTTCTTT. It yields the protein CASSPEINTEAFF.

This clonotype has a handful of counts. J is TRBJ1-1 and V is TRBV25-1; D might be TRBD1 (6 bases). Germline-derived CDR1 and CDR2 are MGHDK and SYGVNS. The CDR3 spans 16 residues. V shed 4 bases and J shed 1 base, with 16 bases lying between them. DNA for the CDR3: TGTGCCAGCAGTGCCGGGAACAGGGAGGGGAACACTGAAGCTTTCTTT. Encoded protein: CASSAGNREGNTEAFF. The variable domain in full, completed from reference TRBV25-1 and TRBJ1-1, reads EADIYQTPRYLVIGTGKKITLECSQTMGHDKMYWYQQDPGMELHLIHYSYGVNSTEKGDLSSESTVSRIRTEHFPLTLESARPSHTSQYLCASSAGNREGNTEAFFGQGTRLTVV.

The chain links TRBV14 to TRBJ1-2; D uncertain. CDR3 size: 14 residues. V gave up 2 bases and J gave up 2 bases, with 9 bases separating them. Germline V lookup: CDR1 SGHDN, CDR2 FVKESK. In DNA, the CDR3 is TGTGCCAGCAGCCAATGGCAGCTAAACTATGGCTACACCTTC. The encoded protein is CASSQWQLNYGYTF.

This clonotype was counted only a few times. The J gene is TRBJ2-1, the V gene TRBV7-9; no reliable D call. The CDR3 loop spans 15 amino acids. Between the trimmed V and J ends, which lost 5 bases and 4 bases, there was a span of 15 bases. Germline V gene lookup returns CDR1 SEHNR and CDR2 FQNEAQ (reference sequence). CDR3 region: CASSHMAGYYNEQFF. Written as DNA, the CDR3 is TGTGCCAGCAGCCACATGGCAGGATATTACAATGAGCAGTTCTTC.

Of note for this clonotype: This may stem from a read error, because a much larger clone lies one nucleotide away. The rearrangement uses TRBV7-9 and TRBJ2-5; 8 bases are a match to TRBD1. Germline trimming cut 7 bases from V and 6 bases from J; bases unmatched to any gene: 13. This CDR3 is built from 15 residues. CDR1 is SEHNR, CDR2 FQNEAQ, per germline (reference sequence). CDR3 nucleotides: TGTGCCAGCACCCCGTGGGGACAGGCGCAAAAGACCCAGTACTTC. Protein sequence: CASTPWGQAQKTQYF. Filled out from reference TRBV7-9 and TRBJ2-5, the complete variable domain reads DTGVSQNPRHKITKRGQNVTFRCDPISEHNRLYWYRQTLGQGPEFLTYFQNEAQLEKSRLLSDRFSAERPKGSFSTLEIQRTEQGDSAMYLCASTPWGQAQKTQYFGPGTRLLVL.

This sequence joins TRBV5-1 and TRBJ1-2; 8 positions match TRBD1. Germline V gene sequence: CDR1 SGHRS, CDR2 YFSETQ. With V trimmed by 0 bases and J by 7 bases, 14 bases remained unmatched. This CDR3 has 17 residues. The CDR3 bases are TGCGCCAGCAGCTTGGCACCGTCCCCAGGGGGCCTTCGTGGCTACACCTTC. Protein sequence: CASSLAPSPGGLRGYTF.

The chain is built from TRBV27 and TRBJ2-2, with TRBD2 as a possible D gene (6 bases). Germline V lookup: CDR1 MNHEY, CDR2 SMNVEV (reference sequence). Trimming took 6 bases from V and 10 from J, leaving 24 bases between them. This CDR3 is 16 amino acids long. DNA for the CDR3: TGTGCCAGCAGCCAATACGAAAGGGCGGGGAGCGTGGAGCTGTTTTTT. This sequence encodes CASSQYERAGSVELFF.

This clonotype was counted a few times. The J gene is TRBJ2-1, the V gene TRBV5-1; 9 nucleotides agree with TRBD1. The V gene's germline CDR1 is SGHRS and CDR2 YFSETQ. V dropped 7 bases and J dropped 8; count of bases not matched to a gene: 10. The CDR3 covers 14 residues. In DNA form, the CDR3 reads TGCGCCAGCGCCCCGGGACAGGGAGGGGATGAGCAGTTCTTC. It encodes CASAPGQGGDEQFF.

The chain recombines TRBV23-1 with TRBJ1-2; no clear D gene. TRBV23-1 qualifies as an ORF whose function is uncertain. The CDR3 totals 15 residues. Trimming removed 0 bases at V and 8 bases at J, with 16 bases between. The CDR3 DNA reads as TGCGCCAGCAGTCAATCTCCCGGTGTAAATAGAGGCTACACCTTC. Protein sequence: CASSQSPGVNRGYTF.

The rearrangement links TRBV6-6 to TRBJ2-1; tentatively, D is TRBD2 (7 bases). Trimming took 7 bases from V and 7 from J, leaving 14 bases between them. This CDR3 comprises 13 residues. In germline, CDR1 is MNHNY, CDR2 SVGAGI (reference sequence). Here the CDR3 DNA reads TGTGCCAGCACCCAAGGGGGGGGGAATGAGCAGTTCTTC. Translated: CASTQGGGNEQFF.

The rearrangement links TRBV9 to TRBJ2-1, with D perhaps matching TRBD1 or TRBD2 (6 bases each). This CDR3 contains 16 residues. V lost 0 bases and J lost 7, with 17 bases in between. From germline, CDR1 is SGDLS and CDR2 YYNGEE. The CDR3 DNA is TGTGCCAGCAGCGTAGGAGGGGGGCGGGTCGGGAATGAGCAGTTCTTC. Translated, it gives CASSVGGGRVGNEQFF.

This clonotype was picked up a small number of times. V usage is TRBV14 and J usage is TRBJ1-1; D gene uncertain. The germline CDR1 and CDR2 sequences are SGHDN and FVKESK. V lost 0 bases and J 6 bases, leaving 8 bases between the germline ends. The CDR3 is made up of 13 amino acids. CDR3 amino acids: CASSQDPLPEAFF. The CDR3 DNA follows: TGTGCCAGCAGCCAAGACCCCCTACCTGAAGCTTTCTTT.

The chain is built from TRBV4-3 and TRBJ1-1; TRBD1 might be the D (5 bases). Germline V CDR1 and CDR2: LGHNA, YSLEER. Trimming stripped 0 bases from V and 5 bases from J, with 16 bases between. This CDR3 comprises 16 residues. The CDR3 nucleotides read TGCGCCAGCAGCCAAGATGGCCCCCCTGAGGGGACTGAAGCTTTCTTT. Amino acids: CASSQDGPPEGTEAFF.

In its sample, this clonotype was seen a few times. This chain joins TRBV6-1 and TRBJ1-6; D gene unclear. Per the germline V gene, CDR1 is MNHNS and CDR2 is SASEGT. The CDR3 consists of 15 residues. V shed 2 bases and J shed 9 bases, with 14 bases lying between them. The CDR3 DNA is TGTGCCAGCAGTGAATGGGTGGGAATGTTTTCACCCCTCCACTTT. Amino acid sequence: CASSEWVGMFSPLHF.

A few counts support this clonotype. The chain links TRBV7-8 to TRBJ2-5; 7 bases agree with TRBD1. The V gene's germline CDR1 is SGHVS and CDR2 FQNEAQ. The trim removed 4 bases at V and 5 bases at J, leaving 16 bases unmatched. CDR3 length equals 17 residues. CDR3 nucleotide sequence: TGTGCCAGCAGCTCTGACCCCCCGAGGGGGCTTTGGGAGACCCAGTACTTC. It codes for CASSSDPPRGLWETQYF.

The CDR3 here is CSAADPGLAPYEQYF. As DNA, the CDR3 is TGCAGTGCAGCCGATCCGGGACTAGCCCCCTACGAGCAGTACTTC. This chain uses TRBV20-1 with TRBJ2-7, with 9 nucleotides matching TRBD2. This CDR3 region has 15 residues. Germline-derived CDR1 and CDR2 are DFQATT and SNEGSKA (reference sequence). Losses at the gene ends were 6 bases for V and 2 bases for J; bases not matched to a gene: 11.

The chain employs TRBV11-2 and TRBJ2-1, with D perhaps matching TRBD1 (5 bases). Deletions cut 3 bases from V and 9 bases from J, with 21 bases between. The germline V gene encodes CDR1 SGHAT and CDR2 FQNNGV. This CDR3 comprises 16 residues. The CDR3 DNA follows: TGTGCCAGCAGCTTCGGTGGGGCCCACGTAGGTGTTGAGCAGTTCTTC. Protein product: CASSFGGAHVGVEQFF.

This clonotype has at least ten counts. This chain connects TRBV7-6 to TRBJ2-1; weak D call: TRBD2 (6 bases). Germline assignment: CDR1 SGHVS and CDR2 FNYEAQ. V shed 5 bases and J shed 3 bases, with 23 bases lying between them. CDR3 length: 18 amino acids. CDR3 bases: TGTGCCAGCAGCACGAGGATTTTGGACTACACCTACTACAATGAGCAGTTCTTC. Protein: CASSTRILDYTYYNEQFF.

V gene TRBV14 combines with J gene TRBJ2-6; D remains unclear. Germline V gene sequence: CDR1 SGHDN, CDR2 FVKESK. V lost 4 bases, J lost 2 bases, and 15 bases lay in between. The CDR3 runs 17 residues. The DNA for the CDR3 is TGTGCCAGCAGCCCTCCCCAGAGGATTGCTGGGGCCAACGTCCTGACTTTC. Translated: CASSPPQRIAGANVLTF. The whole variable domain, filled in from reference TRBV14 and TRBJ2-6, reads EAGVTQFPSHSVIEKGQTVTLRCDPISGHDNLYWYRRVMGKEIKFLLHFVKESKQDESGMPNNRFLAERTGGTYSTLKVQPAELEDSGVYFCASSPPQRIAGANVLTFGAGSRLTVL.

The chain has TRBV12-3 or TRBV12-4 and TRBJ2-1; no clear D gene. This CDR3 comprises 13 residues. V was pared by 4 bases and J by 5 bases, with 9 bases between. The DNA for the CDR3 is TGTGCCAGCAGTTCCCTCCCCCACAATGAGCAGTTCTTC. This translates into CASSSLPHNEQFF.